These T cell receptor beta chains were read from a single sample in a study of blood T cell repertoires in COVID-19. Generated by immunoSEQ multiplex PCR, the TCRdb table keeps only in-frame clones and is missing some. Found here are 290,000 or so clones, around nine tenths of them singletons; the top ten hold 1% to 1.3%. The sample comprised PBMCs or T cells enriched from blood (not recorded which). These receptors were collected from a young woman who had recovered from COVID-19. Each CDR3 is given with its conserved first and last residue. D genes are given only for firm matches. Clone size, where shown, is once, few, many, or a class for clones that have expanded.

v_call,d_call,j_call,cdr3_length,clone_size,cdr3_aa,cdr3_nt
TRBV24-1,TRBD1,TRBJ2-5,16,.,CATSALQGARIETQYF,TGTGCCACCAGTGCACTACAGGGGGCGCGTATAGAGACCCAGTACTTC
TRBV20-1,TRBD1,TRBJ1-4,11,.,CSAPQGGKLFF,TGCAGTGCCCCACAGGGGGGAAAACTGTTTTTT
TRBV6-2/TRBV6-3,.,TRBJ1-5,14,.,CASSWQGSNQPQHF,TGTGCCAGCAGTTGGCAGGGCAGCAATCAGCCCCAGCATTTT
TRBV7-2,.,TRBJ2-3,15,.,CASSSGTGYTDTQYF,TGTGCCAGCAGCTCCGGGACTGGATACACAGATACGCAGTATTTT
TRBV29-1,TRBD1,TRBJ2-7,13,few,CSVPTGEPYEQYF,TGCAGCGTGCCCACAGGGGAGCCCTACGAGCAGTACTTC
TRBV14,TRBD1,TRBJ1-1,15,.,CASSKGQLKNTEAFF,TGTGCCAGCAGCAAGGGACAGTTGAAGAACACTGAAGCTTTCTTT
TRBV28,.,TRBJ2-7,17,.,CASSLNFVVRGVYEQYF,TGTGCCAGCAGTTTAAACTTTGTCGTCAGGGGTGTCTACGAGCAGTACTTC
TRBV28,TRBD1,TRBJ1-3,16,.,CASSPSWDRVGNTIYF,TGTGCCAGCAGTCCTTCCTGGGACAGGGTTGGAAACACCATATATTTT
TRBV28,TRBD1,TRBJ2-6,19,.,CASSLGPRDSHSGANVLTF,TGTGCCAGCAGTTTAGGACCCCGGGACAGTCACTCTGGGGCCAACGTCCTGACTTTC
TRBV19,.,TRBJ1-1,13,.,CASQKKLNTEAFF,TGTGCCAGTCAGAAGAAATTGAACACTGAAGCTTTCTTT
TRBV5-5,TRBD1,TRBJ2-7,15,.,CASRFSGQGLYEQYF,TGTGCCAGCAGATTTTCGGGACAGGGGTTATACGAGCAGTACTTC
TRBV7-2,TRBD2,TRBJ2-2,15,.,CASSYGTSGAGELFF,TGTGCCAGCAGCTACGGGACTAGCGGGGCCGGGGAGCTGTTTTTT
TRBV7-9,.,TRBJ2-3,18,.,CASSPRTLRGKRTDTQYF,TGTGCCAGCAGCCCTAGGACCCTACGGGGAAAGCGCACAGATACGCAGTATTTT
TRBV7-2,TRBD1,TRBJ2-1,16,.,CASRPPKQGVENEQFF,TGTGCCAGCAGACCCCCGAAACAGGGGGTGGAGAATGAGCAGTTCTTC
TRBV29-1,TRBD2,TRBJ2-1,14,.,CSATSGLLVNEQFF,TGCAGCGCCACTAGCGGACTCTTAGTTAATGAGCAGTTCTTC
TRBV28,.,TRBJ1-2,12,.,CASSVQVGGYTF,TGTGCCAGCAGCGTACAGGTTGGGGGCTACACCTTC
TRBV18,.,TRBJ2-4,15,.,CASSPPSEAKNIQYF,TGTGCCAGCTCACCACCTAGCGAAGCCAAAAACATTCAGTACTTC
TRBV7-2,.,TRBJ1-1,14,.,CASSLVRAGTEAFF,TGTGCCAGCAGCTTAGTCCGGGCAGGGACTGAAGCTTTCTTT
TRBV14,.,TRBJ2-1,16,.,CASSHVGTGKYNEQFF,TGTGCCAGCAGCCACGTAGGAACAGGGAAATACAATGAGCAGTTCTTC
TRBV4-1,.,TRBJ1-3,18,.,CASSQDSPGTLAGNTIYF,TGCGCCAGCAGCCAAGATTCCCCAGGCACTCTCGCTGGAAACACCATATATTTT
TRBV11-2,TRBD1,TRBJ2-3,17,.,CASSLGPGTGDSDTQYF,TGTGCCAGCAGCTTAGGACCAGGGACAGGGGATTCAGATACGCAGTATTTT
TRBV24-1,.,TRBJ1-5,13,.,CATSDFNNQPQHF,TGTGCCACCAGTGATTTTAATAATCAGCCCCAGCATTTT
TRBV7-3,TRBD2,TRBJ2-1,19,.,CASSKRTSGLPSSYNEQFF,TGTGCCAGCAGCAAACGGACTAGCGGGTTACCCAGCTCCTACAATGAGCAGTTCTTC
TRBV27,.,TRBJ2-7,14,.,CASSLAKTYYEQYF,TGTGCCAGCAGTCTCGCAAAAACCTACTACGAGCAGTACTTC
TRBV10-3,.,TRBJ1-2,13,.,CATLQSGGHGYTF,TGTGCCACCCTACAGTCGGGGGGACATGGCTACACCTTC
TRBV5-1,TRBD2,TRBJ2-4,14,.,CASSLGEGRDIQYF,TGCGCCAGCAGCTTGGGAGAGGGGAGGGACATTCAGTACTTC
TRBV18,.,TRBJ1-1,12,.,CASSPDAGGAFF,TGTGCCAGCTCACCAGACGCAGGAGGAGCTTTCTTT
TRBV2,TRBD2,TRBJ2-1,15,.,CASSPGTTLGDEQFF,TGTGCCAGCAGTCCCGGGACTACCCTAGGCGATGAGCAGTTCTTC